This T cell receptor beta chain was sequenced during a study of cytomegalovirus exposure and HLA in healthy donors. In the study overall: A later analysis reported the same platform for the 120 or so validation repertoires and the 666 first-cohort repertoires. Overall study results and limits: The study labeled more than 150 TCR beta chains cytomegalovirus-associated. Published work reported that the classifier diagnosed cytomegalovirus status with high specificity and sensitivity.

Assay: immunoSEQ multiplex PCR; the TCRdb copy retains only in-frame clones and omits some. The sample lists fewer than 250,000 clones; around 86% were seen once. In regard to this clone: Its target is unknown.

Separate from the roughly 610-subject first cohort, the roughly 120-subject validation cohort was the one that the donors belonged to. The V segment lost 3 bases and the J segment 7 bases; nucleotides outside the gene matches: 4. This CDR3 has 13 residues. Germline V gives CDR1 SGHRS, CDR2 YFSETQ. V usage is TRBV5-1 and J usage is TRBJ1-2; the match to TRBD1 covers 9 bases. The sample consisted of PBMCs. The receptor's source is a young woman in good health and CMV-seropositive. Here the CDR3 reads CASSWGTGLGYTF. In DNA, the CDR3 is TGCGCCAGCAGCTGGGGGACAGGGCTTGGCTACACCTTC.